The sample holds a few counts of the clone carrying this T cell receptor (beta chain). Primed by a sample-barcoded 5' primer and a J-beta primer mix, a second PCR proceeded for roughly 7 to 11 cycles. TCRdb re-called the 5' RACE reads with MiXCR, one entry per CDR3 protein. The table includes some 1.7 million distinct CDR3 sequences, roughly 27% detected once. This record belongs to a study of blood T cells in healthy people across ages. With 0 bases removed from V and 6 bases from J, the gap between germline ends came to 9 bases. The CDR3 loop spans 12 amino acids. CDR1 and CDR2 from the germline V gene are GTSNPN and SVGIG (reference sequence).

This sequence was found in a woman aged 25 to 39 in good health. The sequenced sample consisted of blood. This chain links TRBV30 with TRBJ2-7; no definite D call. Here the CDR3 reads CAWSVSGLEQYF. Here the CDR3 DNA reads TGTGCCTGGAGTGTTAGTGGGCTCGAGCAGTACTTC.